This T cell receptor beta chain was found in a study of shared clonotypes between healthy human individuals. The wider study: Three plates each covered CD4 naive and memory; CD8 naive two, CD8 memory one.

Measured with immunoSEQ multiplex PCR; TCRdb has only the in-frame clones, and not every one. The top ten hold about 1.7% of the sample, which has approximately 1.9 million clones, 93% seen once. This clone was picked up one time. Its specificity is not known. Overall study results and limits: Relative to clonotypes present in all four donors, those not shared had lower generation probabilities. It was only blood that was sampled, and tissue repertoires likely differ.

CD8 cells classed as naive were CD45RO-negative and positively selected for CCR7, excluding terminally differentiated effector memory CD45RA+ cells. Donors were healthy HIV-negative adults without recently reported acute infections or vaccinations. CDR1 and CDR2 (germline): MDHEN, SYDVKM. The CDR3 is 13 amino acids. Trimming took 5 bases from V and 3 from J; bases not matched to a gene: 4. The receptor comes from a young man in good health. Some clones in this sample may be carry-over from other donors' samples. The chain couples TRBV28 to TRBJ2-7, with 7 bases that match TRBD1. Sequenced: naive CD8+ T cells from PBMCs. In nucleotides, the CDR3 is TGTGCCAGCAGTGTAGGGGGCATCTACGAGCAGTACTTC. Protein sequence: CASSVGGIYEQYF.